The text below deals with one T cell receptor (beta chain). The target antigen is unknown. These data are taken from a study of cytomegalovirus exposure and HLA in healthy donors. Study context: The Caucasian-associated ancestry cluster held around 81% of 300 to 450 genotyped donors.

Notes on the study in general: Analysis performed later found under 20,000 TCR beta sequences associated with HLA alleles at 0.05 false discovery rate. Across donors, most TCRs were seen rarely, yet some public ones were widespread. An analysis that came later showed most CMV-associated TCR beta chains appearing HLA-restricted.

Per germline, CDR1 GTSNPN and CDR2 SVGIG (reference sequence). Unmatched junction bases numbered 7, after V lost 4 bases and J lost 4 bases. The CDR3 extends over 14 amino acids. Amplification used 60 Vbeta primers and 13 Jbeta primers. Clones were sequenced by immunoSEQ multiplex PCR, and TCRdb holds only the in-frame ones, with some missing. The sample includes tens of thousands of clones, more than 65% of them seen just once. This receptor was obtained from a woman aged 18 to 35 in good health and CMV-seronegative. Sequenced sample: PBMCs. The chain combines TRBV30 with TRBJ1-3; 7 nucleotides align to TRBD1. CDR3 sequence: CAWNPGQPGNTIYF. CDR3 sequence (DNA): TGTGCCTGGAACCCGGGACAGCCAGGAAACACCATATATTTT.